These T cell receptor beta chains were read from a single sample in a study of T cells in Graves' hyperthyroidism and ophthalmopathy. TCRdb reprocessed the multiplex PCR reads with MiXCR, giving one entry per CDR3 protein. The sample shows a few hundred thousand distinct CDR3 sequences, approximately 14% of them seen only once. Sequenced input: blood. All receptors come from a woman under 40 with Graves' hyperthyroidism. Each CDR3 is given with its conserved first and last residue. Each record gives: J gene, CDR3 length, clone size, D gene, V gene, CDR3 DNA, CDR3 protein. D genes are given only for firm matches. Size values are once, few and many counts, or a class for expanded clones, and some rows have none.

j_gene: TRBJ2-7
len: 16
abundance: many
d_gene: NA
v_gene: TRBV6-2/TRBV6-3
CDR3nt: TGTGCCAGCACCCAGGCTGGTTCCGGCGGGACGGGAGAGCAGTACTTC
CDR3aa: CASTQAGSGGTGEQYF

j_gene: TRBJ2-3
len: 15
abundance: few
d_gene: NA
v_gene: TRBV20-1
CDR3nt: TGCAGTGCTAGAGTGCTAAGTACTAGCACAGATACGCAGTATTTT
CDR3aa: CSARVLSTSTDTQYF

j_gene: TRBJ2-7
len: 15
abundance: many
d_gene: NA
v_gene: TRBV7-9
CDR3nt: TGTGCCAGCAGCCCCAGTGAGGGGCGGAACTACGAGCAGTACTTC
CDR3aa: CASSPSEGRNYEQYF

j_gene: TRBJ2-7
len: 15
abundance: many
d_gene: TRBD1
v_gene: TRBV11-2
CDR3nt: TGTGCCAGCAGCTTAGAATCCCCGGACAGGGATGAGAAGTACTTC
CDR3aa: CASSLESPDRDEKYF

j_gene: TRBJ2-3
len: 15
abundance: many
d_gene: TRBD2
v_gene: TRBV19
CDR3nt: TGTGCCAGTAGTATCCTAGCGGGAGGGCCGGGTACGCAGTATTTT
CDR3aa: CASSILAGGPGTQYF

j_gene: TRBJ2-3
len: 14
abundance: many
d_gene: NA
v_gene: TRBV6-1
CDR3nt: TGTGCCAGCAGTCGGGGACCCGGCACAGATACGCAGTATTTT
CDR3aa: CASSRGPGTDTQYF

j_gene: TRBJ2-1
len: 13
abundance: NA
d_gene: NA
v_gene: TRBV28
CDR3nt: TGTGCCAGCAGGGGGGTAGAATTCAATGAGCAGTTCTTC
CDR3aa: CASRGVEFNEQFF

j_gene: TRBJ1-6
len: 18
abundance: many
d_gene: NA
v_gene: TRBV30
CDR3nt: TGTGCCTGGAGTCCCTCGGACAGCTATACGTCTCCGAATTCACCCCTCCACTTT
CDR3aa: CAWSPSDSYTSPNSPLHF

j_gene: TRBJ1-2
len: 14
abundance: few
d_gene: NA
v_gene: TRBV18
CDR3nt: TGTGCCAGCTCACCTAGGGGAGCTAACTATGACTACACCTTC
CDR3aa: CASSPRGANYDYTF

j_gene: TRBJ1-5
len: 15
abundance: NA
d_gene: NA
v_gene: TRBV27
CDR3nt: TGTGCCAGCAGTTTGGAGGGGCATAGCAATCAGCCCCAGCATTTT
CDR3aa: CASSLEGHSNQPQHF

j_gene: TRBJ2-1
len: 15
abundance: many
d_gene: NA
v_gene: TRBV29-1
CDR3nt: TGCAGCGTTGAAGATCCAACCGGGACGGCAAATGAGCAGTTCTTC
CDR3aa: CSVEDPTGTANEQFF